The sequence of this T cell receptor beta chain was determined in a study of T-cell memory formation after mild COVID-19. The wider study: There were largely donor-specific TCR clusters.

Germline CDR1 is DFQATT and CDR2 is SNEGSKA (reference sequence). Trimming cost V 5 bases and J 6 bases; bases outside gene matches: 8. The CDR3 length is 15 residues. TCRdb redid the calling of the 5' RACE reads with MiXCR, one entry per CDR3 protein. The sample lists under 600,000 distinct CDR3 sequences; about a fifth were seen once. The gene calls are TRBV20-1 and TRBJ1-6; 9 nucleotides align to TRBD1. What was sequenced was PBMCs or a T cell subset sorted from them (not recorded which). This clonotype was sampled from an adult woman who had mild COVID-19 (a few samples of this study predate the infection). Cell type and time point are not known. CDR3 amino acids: CSAGTGSTSNSPLHF. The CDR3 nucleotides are TGCAGTGCTGGGACAGGGAGTACTAGTAATTCACCCCTCCACTTT.